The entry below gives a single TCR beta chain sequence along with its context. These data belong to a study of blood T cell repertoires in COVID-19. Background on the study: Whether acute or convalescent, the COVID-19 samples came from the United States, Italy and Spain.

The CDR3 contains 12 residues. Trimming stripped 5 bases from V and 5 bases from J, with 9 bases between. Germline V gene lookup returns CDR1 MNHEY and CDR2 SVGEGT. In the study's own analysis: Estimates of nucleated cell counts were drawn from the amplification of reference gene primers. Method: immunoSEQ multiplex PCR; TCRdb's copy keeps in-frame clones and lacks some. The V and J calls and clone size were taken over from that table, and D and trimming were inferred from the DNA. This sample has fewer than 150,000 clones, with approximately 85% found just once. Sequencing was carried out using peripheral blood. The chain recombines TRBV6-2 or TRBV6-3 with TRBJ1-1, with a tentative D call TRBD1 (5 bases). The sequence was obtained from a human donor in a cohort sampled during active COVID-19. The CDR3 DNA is TGTGCCAGCAGTCAGGGATGGACTGAAGCTTTCTTT. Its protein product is CASSQGWTEAFF.